Given below is one T cell receptor (beta chain) in context. Its antigen is unknown. The record has no base qualities; no much larger clone is one base away. Unmatched junction bases come to 4, with V trimmed by 5 bases and J by 3 bases. The germline V gene (reference sequence) gives CDR1 as PRHDT and CDR2 as FYEKMQ. Taken from cysteine to phenylalanine, the CDR3 has 14 residues. Only CDR3 DNA is held: 42 bases, read in frame from base 1. These data belong to a study of shared clonotypes between healthy human individuals (dated by TCRdb to the early 2020s). Regarding the research as a whole: The cohort comprised a couple of women and a few men aged 18 to 49 years. For each donor, three plates each were used for CD4 naive and CD4 memory, two plates were used for CD8 naive, and one plate was used for CD8 memory. To estimate repertoire size and how much clonotypes are shared between individuals, the study performed deep sequencing of blood TCR repertoires from about five healthy adults. Libraries were prepared and TCR repertoires were sequenced by different laboratories using diverse techniques, in order to increase sequencing depth and limit assay-specific biases. Each donor's leukapheresis produced roughly between about 0.9 and 9.5 billion PBMCs.

TCR CDR3 regions were amplified from genomic DNA by multiplex PCR using the deep immunoSEQ assay. Extracted genomic DNA from each cell subset was spread evenly across all wells of several immunoSEQ 96-well plates, with each plate serving as a replicate. Each replicate PCR for sorted subsets received about 210 ng genomic DNA, equal to roughly 30,000 T cell genomes. The purified libraries were quantified using a Qubit 3.0 fluorometer, sized with a Bioanalyzer 2100, and then quantified again using the KAPA Library Quantification kit. A separate single-read 150-cycle Illumina NextSeq 550 flow cell was used to sequence each immunoSEQ 96-well plate. On the study's bioinformatics: Because the immunoSEQ output held only junctional sequences and lacked quality scores, the filtering could not match the filtering applied to full-length reads. To assign V/J genes and CDR3, sequences were annotated against IMGT germline references using PyIR, a Python wrapper for IgBLAST v1.9. Any read was removed if the V/J assignment was weak (E-value above 1e-6), the CDR3 was missing, or the read contained stop codons, out-of-frame junctions, or ambiguous translated residues. V3J clonotypes were defined as sequences sharing an identical inferred V gene, J gene, and CDR3 amino acid sequence. The percentage overlap between two repertoires was calculated by dividing the number of shared unique clonotypes by the size of the smaller repertoire. Repertoire richness was assessed with RTK rarefaction, the Chao1 estimator, and Recon v2.1 estimates of unobserved clonotypes. For all TCRbeta clonotypes obtained by the gDNA method from a few donors, generation probabilities were computed with OLGA. The table comes from immuneACCESS by way of TCRdb, which keeps in-frame sequences with V and J called. Part of the clones is missing from these tables; in studies checked, under half for an unresolved V gene and the rest for unknown reasons. V, J and clone size are taken as reported in that table, and D and trimming were inferred from the DNA itself. In all, the sample holds approximately 530,000 clones, and 95% to 97% of those were seen once. The ten largest clones take up 0.06% of the sample.

The donors were healthy, HIV-negative adults who had no recently reported acute infections or vaccinations. All donors were Caucasian adults living in Nashville, Tennessee, USA. CD4+ T cells were enriched by magnetic negative selection; naive cells were then positively selected on CD45RA, and the negative fraction formed the memory subset. Blood was obtained by leukapheresis, after which PBMCs were separated by Ficoll-Histopaque density gradient centrifugation and cryopreserved in liquid nitrogen vapor phase. Analytical flow cytometry was used to check the purity and quantity of every magnetically sorted T cell population. Genomic DNA was isolated from every sorted fraction and measured by UV absorbance on a Nanodrop 2000c. General conclusions and limits of the study: Only blood was sampled, and tissue TCR repertoires likely differ from those in blood. Naive subsets generally had larger estimated clonotype richness than memory subsets. Higher generation probabilities were observed for clonotypes shared by all four sorted-subset donors than for non-shared clonotypes. The genetic and exposure-history diversity represented was limited by the small number of donors. Across four donors, approximately 4.9% of naive CD4, roughly 3.3% of naive CD8, about 2.3% of memory CD4, and 0.3% to 0.45% of memory CD8 clonotypes were shared. Pairwise subsampling led to the expectation that sequencing depth would affect the degree of clonotype sharing among donors. Incomplete sequencing was indicated by rarefaction of sorted-subset datasets, despite the large sequencing depth.

The sequence joins TRBV13 to TRBJ2-4, with 7 bases matching TRBD1. Source material: naive CD4+ T cells sorted from blood. The cell subset or site label, as the study defines it: CD45RA+ positively selected. This sequence was found in a woman in her thirties in good health. Here is the DNA: TGTGCCAGCAGCCGCGCAGGGGGCAAAAACATTCAGTACTTC. This gives the protein CASSRAGGKNIQYF.